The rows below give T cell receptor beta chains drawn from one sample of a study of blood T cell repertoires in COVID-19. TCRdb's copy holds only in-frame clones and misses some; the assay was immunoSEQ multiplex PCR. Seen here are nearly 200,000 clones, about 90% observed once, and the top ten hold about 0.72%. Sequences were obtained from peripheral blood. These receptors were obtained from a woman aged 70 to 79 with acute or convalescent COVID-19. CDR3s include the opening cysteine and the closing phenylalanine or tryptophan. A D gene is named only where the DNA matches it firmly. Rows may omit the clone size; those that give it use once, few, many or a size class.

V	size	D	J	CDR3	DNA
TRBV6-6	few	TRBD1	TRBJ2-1	CASSPKTGEPHYNEQFF	TGTGCCAGCAGTCCCAAAACAGGGGAACCCCACTACAATGAGCAGTTCTTC
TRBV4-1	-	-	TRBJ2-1	CASSQGPVAGNEQFF	TGCGCCAGCAGCCAAGGACCCGTTGCAGGGAATGAGCAGTTCTTC
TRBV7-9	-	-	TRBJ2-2	CASSLRRAVAGELFF	TGTGCCAGCAGCTTACGCAGGGCGGTCGCCGGGGAGCTGTTTTTT
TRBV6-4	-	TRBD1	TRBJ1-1	CASSDGTAEAFF	TGTGCCAGCAGTGACGGGACAGCTGAAGCTTTCTTT
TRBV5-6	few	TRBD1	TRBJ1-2	CASSRQGENYGYTF	TGTGCCAGCAGCCGACAGGGAGAGAACTATGGCTACACCTTC
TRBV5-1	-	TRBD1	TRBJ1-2	CASSPAGTGSHGYTF	TGCGCCAGCAGCCCCGCAGGGACAGGGTCACATGGCTACACCTTC
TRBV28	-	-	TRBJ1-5	CASRPTGVHQPQHF	TGTGCCAGCAGACCCACGGGGGTCCATCAGCCCCAGCATTTT
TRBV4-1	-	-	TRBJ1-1	CASSRFRGGAFF	TGCGCCAGCAGCCGGTTCCGGGGGGGAGCTTTCTTT
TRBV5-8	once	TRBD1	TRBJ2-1	CASSQPRGRGRNEQFF	TGTGCCAGCAGCCAACCCAGGGGCAGGGGGCGAAATGAGCAGTTCTTC
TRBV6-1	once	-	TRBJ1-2	CASSEPGANVYGYTF	TGTGCCAGCAGTGAACCAGGGGCTAACGTCTATGGCTACACCTTC
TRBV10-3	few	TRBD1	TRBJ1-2	CAISEWTGDGYTF	TGTGCCATCAGTGAGTGGACAGGGGATGGCTACACCTTC
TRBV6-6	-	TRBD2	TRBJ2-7	CASSKRAGNYEQYF	TGTGCCAGCAGCAAAAGAGCGGGGAACTACGAGCAGTACTTC
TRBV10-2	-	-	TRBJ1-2	CASNSGPDSGYGYTF	TGCGCCAGCAACTCAGGACCGGACTCTGGGTATGGCTACACCTTC
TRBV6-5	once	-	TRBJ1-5	CATRRALNSNQPQHF	TGTGCCACCAGACGCGCCCTTAATAGCAATCAGCCCCAGCATTTT
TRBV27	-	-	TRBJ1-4	CASSPGGAPTLVRKLFF	TGTGCCAGCAGCCCCGGCGGGGCACCTACTCTAGTGAGAAAACTGTTTTTT
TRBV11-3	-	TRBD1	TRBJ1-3	CASSFQGVVGNTIYF	TGTGCCAGCAGCTTCCAGGGGGTGGTTGGAAACACCATATATTTT
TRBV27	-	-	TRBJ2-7	CASSLPGLDGEQYF	TGTGCCAGCAGTTTACCGGGACTGGATGGTGAGCAGTACTTC
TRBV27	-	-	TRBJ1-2	CASSFGGGFSLDGYTF	TGTGCCAGCAGTTTTGGAGGAGGTTTCTCCCTTGATGGCTACACCTTC
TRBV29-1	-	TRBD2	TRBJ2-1	CSVDETSGQNEQFF	TGCAGCGTTGATGAAACTAGCGGGCAGAATGAGCAGTTCTTC
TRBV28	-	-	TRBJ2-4	CASSLKGGKSIQYF	TGTGCCAGCAGTTTAAAGGGAGGAAAAAGCATTCAGTACTTC
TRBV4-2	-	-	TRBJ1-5	CASSQEQVRNQPQHF	TGTGCCAGCAGCCAAGAACAGGTGCGCAATCAGCCCCAGCATTTT
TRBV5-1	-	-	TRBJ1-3	CASSPLAGNTIYF	TGCGCCAGCAGCCCGCTAGCTGGAAACACCATATATTTT
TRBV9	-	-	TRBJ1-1	CASSVREGGFVTEAFF	TGTGCCAGCAGCGTACGGGAGGGAGGTTTTGTCACTGAAGCTTTCTTT
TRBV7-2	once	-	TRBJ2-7	CASSAGIEQYF	TGTGCCAGCAGCGCCGGGATTGAGCAGTACTTC
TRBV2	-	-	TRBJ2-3	CASIRLTDTQYF	TGTGCCAGCATTCGGTTGACAGATACGCAGTATTTT
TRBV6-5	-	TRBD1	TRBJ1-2	CASSNPGQGPRGYTF	TGTGCCAGCAGCAATCCGGGACAGGGGCCGAGAGGCTACACCTTC
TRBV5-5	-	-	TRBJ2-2	CASSYLGGMNTGELFF	TGTGCCAGCAGCTATCTCGGGGGAATGAACACCGGGGAGCTGTTTTTT
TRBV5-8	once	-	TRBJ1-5	CASSRGQLLGNQPQHF	TGTGCCAGCAGCAGAGGACAGCTCTTGGGCAATCAGCCCCAGCATTTT
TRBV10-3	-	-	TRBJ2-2	CAISLGTANTGELFF	TGTGCCATCAGTTTGGGGACTGCGAACACCGGGGAGCTGTTTTTT
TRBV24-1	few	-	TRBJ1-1	CATSGGSGGAREAFF	TGTGCCACCAGTGGGGGCTCGGGAGGGGCGCGGGAAGCTTTCTTT
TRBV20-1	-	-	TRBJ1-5	CSASSTGGGNQPQHF	TGCAGTGCTAGTTCAACAGGTGGTGGGAATCAGCCCCAGCATTTT
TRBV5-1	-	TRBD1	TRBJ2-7	CASSLRQGDYEQYF	TGCGCCAGCAGCTTAAGACAGGGAGACTACGAGCAGTACTTC
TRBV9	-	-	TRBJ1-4	CASSVGLNEKLFF	TGTGCCAGCAGCGTAGGTCTTAATGAAAAACTGTTTTTT
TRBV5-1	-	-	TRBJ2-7	CASSQGMTYEQYF	TGCGCCAGCAGCCAGGGAATGACCTACGAGCAGTACTTC
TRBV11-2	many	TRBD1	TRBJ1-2	CASSLALDRGSGYTF	TGTGCCAGCAGCTTGGCCTTGGACAGGGGGTCGGGCTACACCTTC
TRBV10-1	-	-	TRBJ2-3	CASSESGGTDTQYF	TGCGCCAGCAGTGAGTCGGGCGGGACAGATACGCAGTATTTT
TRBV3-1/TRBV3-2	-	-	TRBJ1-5	CASSQGYNQPQHF	TGTGCCAGCAGCCAAGGCTACAATCAGCCCCAGCATTTT
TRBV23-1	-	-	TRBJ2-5	CASSQSAGEETQYF	TGCGCCAGCAGTCAATCTGCAGGCGAAGAGACCCAGTACTTC
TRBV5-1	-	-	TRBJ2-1	CASSSQGTPYNEQFF	TGCGCCAGCAGCTCTCAGGGGACCCCCTACAATGAGCAGTTCTTC
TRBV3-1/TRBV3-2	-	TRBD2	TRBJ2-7	CASSQLGTSSYEQYF	TGTGCCAGCAGCCAACTCGGGACTAGCAGCTACGAGCAGTACTTC
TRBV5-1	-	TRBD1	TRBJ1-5	CASSWDRNQPQHF	TGCGCCAGCAGCTGGGACAGGAATCAGCCCCAGCATTTT
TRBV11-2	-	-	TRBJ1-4	CASSLGGASGEKLFF	TGTGCCAGCAGCTTAGGAGGAGCCTCGGGTGAAAAACTGTTTTTT
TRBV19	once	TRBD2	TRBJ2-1	CASSIMATSGGAGQFF	TGTGCCAGTAGTATAATGGCGACTAGCGGGGGGGCCGGGCAGTTCTTC
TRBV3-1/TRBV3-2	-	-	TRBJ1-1	CASSQNRGAGRSNTEAFF	TGTGCCAGCAGCCAAAATAGAGGGGCGGGAAGAAGCAACACTGAAGCTTTCTTT
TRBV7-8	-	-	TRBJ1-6	CASTPGQGYNSPLHF	TGTGCCAGCACCCCTGGGCAGGGGTATAATTCACCCCTCCACTTT
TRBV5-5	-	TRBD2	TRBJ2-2	CASSLEGLAAGELFF	TGTGCCAGCAGCTTGGAGGGACTAGCCGCCGGGGAGCTGTTTTTT
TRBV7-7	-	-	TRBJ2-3	CASSLGGLGTDTQYF	TGTGCCAGCAGCTTAGGAGGGTTGGGCACAGATACGCAGTATTTT
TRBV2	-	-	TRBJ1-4	CASSPGSPNEKLFF	TGTGCCAGCAGCCCAGGGTCACCTAATGAAAAACTGTTTTTT
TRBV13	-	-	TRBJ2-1	CASSLVLNEQFF	TGTGCCAGCAGCTTAGTATTGAATGAGCAGTTCTTC
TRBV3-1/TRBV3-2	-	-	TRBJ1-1	CASSQGFQGAFF	TGTGCCAGCAGCCAAGGTTTCCAGGGGGCTTTCTTT
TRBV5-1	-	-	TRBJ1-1	CASSLSLFSHGSPIGDTEAFF	TGCGCCAGCAGCTTATCCTTGTTCTCCCACGGCTCGCCCATCGGGGACACTGAAGCTTTCTTT
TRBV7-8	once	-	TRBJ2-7	CASSLLRVGYEQYF	TGTGCCAGCAGCTTACTCCGGGTCGGGTACGAGCAGTACTTC
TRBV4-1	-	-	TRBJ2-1	CASSQPSRGGDEQFF	TGCGCCAGCAGCCAACCTTCCAGGGGAGGGGATGAGCAGTTCTTC
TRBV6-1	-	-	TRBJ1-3	CASSENRGASGNTIYF	TGTGCCAGCAGTGAAAATCGGGGGGCCTCTGGAAACACCATATATTTT
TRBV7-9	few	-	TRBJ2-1	CASSLAGVGYNEQFF	TGTGCCAGCAGCTTAGCGGGAGTTGGCTACAATGAGCAGTTCTTC
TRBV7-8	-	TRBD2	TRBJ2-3	CASSLGAGYTQYF	TGTGCCAGCAGCTTAGGAGCGGGGTATACGCAGTATTTT
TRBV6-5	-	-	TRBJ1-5	CASSQKGGIHQPQHF	TGTGCCAGCAGCCAAAAGGGGGGGATACATCAGCCCCAGCATTTT